The source of this T cell receptor beta chain is a study of T cell changes during pregnancy in multiple sclerosis. The assay was immunoSEQ multiplex PCR, and TCRdb's table has in-frame clones only and misses some. The data contain around 40,000 clones, approximately 91% of them singletons. J gave up 2 bases and V 6 bases, and 5 bases lay outside the gene matches. Germline-derived CDR1 and CDR2 are KGHSH and LQKENI. The CDR3 contains 14 residues. This material consisted of CD4+ T cells from peripheral blood mononuclear cells, taken in the second trimester of pregnancy. This chain uses TRBV18 with TRBJ2-5, with 8 bases fitting TRBD1. The receptor comes from a female donor with multiple sclerosis, enrolled in a pregnancy study. The CDR3 nucleotides read TGTGCCAGCTCGCCCAGGACAGGGCAAGAGACCCAGTACTTC. Translated: CASSPRTGQETQYF.